Below are 16 T cell receptor beta chains sequenced from a single sample in a study of HIV-infected patients and healthy controls. cDNA was made from approximately 0.55 ug RNA using alpha and beta constant primers. Separate chain-specific third strand synthesis with multiplexing indices produced the alpha and beta libraries. TCRdb recomputed calls from the 5' RACE reads with MiXCR, one row per CDR3 protein. The sample has under 20,000 distinct CDR3 sequences; roughly 7.5% are singletons. The repertoire came from unfractionated whole blood and reflected all unsorted peripheral T cells. Sequenced sample: blood. These TCRs come from an adult in good health.

This clonotype was recorded a few times. The genes are TRBV4-1 and TRBJ1-4; D is unresolved. V lost 4 bases and J 7 bases, leaving 19 bases between the germline ends. Germline CDR1 and CDR2: MGHRA and YSYEKL. The CDR3 is 16 residues long. CDR3 in amino acids: CASSPGITREGEKLFF. CDR3 DNA sequence: TGCGCCAGCAGCCCCGGGATTACTAGGGAGGGTGAAAAACTGTTTTTT.

This clonotype was counted at least ten times. The V call is TRBV4-3, the J call TRBJ1-1, with D unresolved. Between the trimmed V and J ends, which lost 3 bases and 7 bases, there was a span of 15 bases. This CDR3 is 14 amino acids long. Germline loops: CDR1 LGHNA, CDR2 YSLEER. This chain's CDR3 is CASSHRDMRGEAFF. In nucleotides, the CDR3 is TGCGCCAGCAGCCACCGAGACATGCGAGGTGAAGCTTTCTTT.

About this clonotype: Mismatch with germline at one junction end may stem from a read error. The gene calls are TRBV6-2 or TRBV6-3 and TRBJ2-2; 7 bases are a match to TRBD2. The length of the CDR3 is 14 residues. Per germline, CDR1 MNHEY and CDR2 SVGEGT. CDR3 in amino acids: CASTKSGEHRVGIF. The CDR3 DNA reads TGTGCCAGCACTAAGAGCGGGGAGCACCGGGTTGGGATTTTT.

This clonotype was counted ten times or more. The CDR3 spells CASSSDPERGGKLFF. The CDR3 DNA reads TGTGCCAGCAGCTCGGACCCCGAACGGGGCGGAAAACTGTTTTTT. V and J are TRBV9 and TRBJ1-4; possibly TRBD1 for D (5 bases). Germline V gene sequence: CDR1 SGDLS, CDR2 YYNGEE. The V and J ends lost 4 bases and 10 bases respectively, with 20 bases between them. The CDR3 has 15 amino acids.

This clonotype was observed at least ten times. The chain combines TRBV9 with TRBJ2-1, with D possibly called TRBD1 or TRBD2 (8 bases each). The CDR3 sequence is 19 residues long. Between the trimmed V and J ends, which lost 1 base and 7 bases, there was a span of 27 bases. Germline V gene lookup returns CDR1 SGDLS and CDR2 YYNGEE. CDR3 residues: CASSVQGARGSGGQNEQFF. CDR3 in DNA: TGTGCCAGCAGCGTACAGGGGGCTCGGGGATCGGGAGGGCAGAATGAGCAGTTCTTC.

This clonotype appeared many times. V is TRBV7-8 and J is TRBJ2-1; weak D call: TRBD2 (5 bases). The CDR3 totals 15 residues. Deletions cut 1 base from V and 4 bases from J, with 11 bases between. Germline V gives CDR1 SGHVS, CDR2 FQNEAQ. For the CDR3, the DNA is TGTGCCAGCAGCTTAGAACGTCGGGGTTACAATGAGCAGTTCTTC. Translation: CASSLERRGYNEQFF.

This clonotype occurred many times. The chain links TRBV6-6 to TRBJ1-1; tentatively, D is TRBD1 (5 bases). The CDR3 sequence is 13 residues long. V was pared by 7 bases and J by 7 bases, with 16 bases between. Germline CDR1 and CDR2: MNHNY and SVGAGI (reference sequence). CDR3 DNA sequence: TGTGCCAGCACTCCGGACAAATTTTTTGAAGCTTTCTTT. This gives the protein CASTPDKFFEAFF.

For this clonotype: A much larger clone sits a single nucleotide away, making a read error possible. The chain joins TRBV7-2 to TRBJ2-7, with TRBD2 matching 8 bases. The V gene's germline CDR1 is SGHTA and CDR2 FQGNSA. This CDR3 is 13 amino acids long. The CDR3 region is CASSFAGGGEHYF. In DNA form, the CDR3 reads TGTGCCAGCAGCTTCGCGGGAGGAGGCGAGCATTACTTC.

In regard to this clonotype: Given a much more abundant clone one base away, this may be a read error. The genes are TRBV14 and TRBJ2-2, with a weak D call TRBD1 (6 bases). V was shortened by 9 bases and J by 4 bases, with 12 bases between the two germline ends. The CDR3 has 13 residues. Germline assignment: CDR1 SGHDN and CDR2 FVKESK. The CDR3, as DNA: TGTGCCAGAAGTCTACAGGGCACCGGGGAGCTGTTTTTT. Amino acid sequence: CARSLQGTGELFF.

The chain uses TRBV6-6 and TRBJ2-1, with TRBD1 matching 10 bases. This CDR3 comprises 15 residues. The germline gives CDR1 MNHNY, CDR2 SVGAGI (reference sequence). The ends lost 5 bases at V and 9 bases at J; junction bases unmatched: 10. CDR3 nucleotide sequence: TGTGCCAGCAGTCCCGGGACAGGGGCGGATCCTGAGCAGTTCTTC. It translates to CASSPGTGADPEQFF.

This clonotype was counted ten times or more. The rearrangement links TRBV7-8 to TRBJ2-1; 15 positions match TRBD2. Germline V gene data show CDR1 as SGHVS and CDR2 as FQNEAQ. This CDR3 region has 16 residues. Trimming cost V 5 bases and J 7 bases; bases outside gene matches: 6. The CDR3 is CASSPTGTSGGNEQFF. The CDR3 DNA reads TGTGCCAGCAGCCCCACCGGGACTAGCGGGGGGAATGAGCAGTTCTTC.

This clonotype was counted at least ten times. This chain joins TRBV21-1 and TRBJ2-6; the DNA was not compared with TRBD2, the D call given in the table. TRBV21-1 is an annotated pseudogene. This CDR3 has 17 amino acids. DNA of the CDR3: TGTGCCAGCAGCAAAGTTCGAGGACCCCTTGGGGCCAACGTCCTGACTTTC. Translation gives CASSKVRGPLGANVLTF.

This clonotype was observed many times. The chain employs TRBV6-6 and TRBJ2-3, with 7 positions matching TRBD1. The germline V gene has CDR1 MNHNY and CDR2 SVGAGI (reference sequence). Trimming at V came to 2 bases and at J to 2 bases, leaving 10 bases not matched to a gene. The CDR3 runs to 17 residues. The CDR3 is CASSYPPRTGSTDTQYF. CDR3 nucleotides: TGTGCCAGCAGTTACCCGCCCCGGACAGGTTCCACAGATACGCAGTATTTT.

This clonotype was seen many times. The J gene is TRBJ2-5, the V gene TRBV7-3; D is possibly TRBD1 or TRBD2 (6 bases each). The V end was cut by 5 bases, the J end by 1 base, with 11 bases between. CDR1 is SGHTA, CDR2 FQGTGA, per germline. The CDR3 sequence is 14 residues long. CDR3 nucleotide sequence: TGTGCCAGCAGCGCCGGGGGCACCCAAGAGACCCAGTACTTC. Translation gives CASSAGGTQETQYF.

In its sample, this clonotype was seen a few times. The V and J genes are TRBV29-1 and TRBJ2-2; D is uncertain. V was cut by 4 bases and J by 0 bases, with 6 bases left in between. This CDR3 contains 13 residues. Germline loops: CDR1 SQVTM, CDR2 ANQGSEA. CDR3 loop: CSVGLTNTGELFF. CDR3 DNA: TGCAGCGTTGGACTCACGAACACCGGGGAGCTGTTTTTT.

The V and J genes are TRBV20-1 and TRBJ1-5, with D maybe TRBD1 (6 bases). This CDR3 has 15 amino acids. Per the germline V gene, CDR1 is DFQATT and CDR2 is SNEGSKA (reference sequence). Deletions cut 5 bases from V and 5 bases from J, with 19 bases between. The CDR3 region has the DNA TGCAGTGCTCGCTCGGCCACAGGGATTGATCAGCCCCAGCATTTT. Its translation is CSARSATGIDQPQHF.